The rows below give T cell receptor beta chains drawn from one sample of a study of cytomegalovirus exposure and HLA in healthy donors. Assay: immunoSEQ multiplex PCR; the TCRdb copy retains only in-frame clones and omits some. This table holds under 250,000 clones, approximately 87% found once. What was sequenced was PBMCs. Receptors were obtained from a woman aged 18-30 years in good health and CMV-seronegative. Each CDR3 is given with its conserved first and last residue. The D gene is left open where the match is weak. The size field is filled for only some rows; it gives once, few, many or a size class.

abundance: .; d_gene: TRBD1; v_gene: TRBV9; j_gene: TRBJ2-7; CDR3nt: TGTGCCAGCAGAGACAGGGGGCAGATCTCGGCCGGGCAGTACTTC; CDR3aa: CASRDRGQISAGQYF
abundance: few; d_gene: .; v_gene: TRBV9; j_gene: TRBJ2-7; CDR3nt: TGTGCCAGCAGCTCAGACCACTACGAGCAGTACTTC; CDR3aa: CASSSDHYEQYF
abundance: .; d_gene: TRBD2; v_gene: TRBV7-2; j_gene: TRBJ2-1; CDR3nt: TGTGCCAGCAGCTTAGCGAGCGGGGCCTCCTACAATGAGCAGTTCTTC; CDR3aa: CASSLASGASYNEQFF
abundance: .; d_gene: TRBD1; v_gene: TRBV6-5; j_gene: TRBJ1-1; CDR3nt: TGTGCCAGCAGTTACTCGAATACCAGGGGGGGGGCTGAAGCTTTCTTT; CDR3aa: CASSYSNTRGGAEAFF
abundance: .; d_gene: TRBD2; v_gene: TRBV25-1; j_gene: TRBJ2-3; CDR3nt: TGTGCCAGCAGCCATGAATCGCGACTAGCGGGGACTGATACGCAGTATTTT; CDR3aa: CASSHESRLAGTDTQYF
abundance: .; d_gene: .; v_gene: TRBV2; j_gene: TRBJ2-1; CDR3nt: TGTGCCAGCAGTGAAAAGGGAATAAGTGGGCAGTTCTTC; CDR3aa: CASSEKGISGQFF
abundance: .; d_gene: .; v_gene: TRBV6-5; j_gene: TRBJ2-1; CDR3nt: TGTGCCAGCAGCAGGGGGGCAAATGAGCAGTTCTTC; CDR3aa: CASSRGANEQFF
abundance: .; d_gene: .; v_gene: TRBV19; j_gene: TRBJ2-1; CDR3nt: TGTGCCTCTCGCCCGGGGGAGATAAGCCCTGGGCAGTTCTTC; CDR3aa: CASRPGEISPGQFF
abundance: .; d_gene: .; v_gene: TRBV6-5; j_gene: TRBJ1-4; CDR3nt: TGTGCCAGCAGTTCCGGGGGCGGTAGGGATGAAAAACTGTTTTTT; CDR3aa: CASSSGGGRDEKLFF
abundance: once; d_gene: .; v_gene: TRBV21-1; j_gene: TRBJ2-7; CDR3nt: TGTGCCAGCAGCGTTCGGCGGACTGGATCCTACGAGCAGTACTTC; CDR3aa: CASSVRRTGSYEQYF
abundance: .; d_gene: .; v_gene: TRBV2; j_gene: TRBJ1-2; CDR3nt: TGTGCCGGAATTAGCCTTACAACTTTAAACTATGGCTACACCTTC; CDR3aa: CAGISLTTLNYGYTF
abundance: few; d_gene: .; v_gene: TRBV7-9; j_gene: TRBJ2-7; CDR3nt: TGTGCCAGCGGAGAGGGTTACTACGAGCAGTACTTC; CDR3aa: CASGEGYYEQYF
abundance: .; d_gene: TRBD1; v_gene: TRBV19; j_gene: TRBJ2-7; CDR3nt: TGTGCCAGTATAGCCTCGGGGACAGGGGGCGGCGAGCAGTACTTC; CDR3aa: CASIASGTGGGEQYF
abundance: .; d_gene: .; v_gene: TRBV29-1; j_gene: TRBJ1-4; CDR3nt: TGCAGCGTTGACTTGCCAGGGCAGGGTGAAAAACTGTTTTTT; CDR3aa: CSVDLPGQGEKLFF
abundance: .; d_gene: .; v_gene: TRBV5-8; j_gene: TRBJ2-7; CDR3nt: TGTGCCAGCAGCCTACTAGGACAGGCTAGCGGCATGAGCTCCTACGAGCAGTACTTC; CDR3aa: CASSLLGQASGMSSYEQYF
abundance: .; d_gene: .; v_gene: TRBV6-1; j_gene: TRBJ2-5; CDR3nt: TGTGCCAGCAGTGAAGACAGGGCAAAAGAGACCCAGTACTTC; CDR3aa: CASSEDRAKETQYF
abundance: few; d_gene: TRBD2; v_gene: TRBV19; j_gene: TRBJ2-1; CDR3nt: TGTGCCAGTAGGACCGGGACTACTCGGGGCGAGCAGTTCTTC; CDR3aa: CASRTGTTRGEQFF
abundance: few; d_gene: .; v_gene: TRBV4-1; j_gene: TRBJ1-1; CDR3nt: TGCGCCAGCAGCCATGAGGACAGTTTGAACACTGAAGCTTTCTTT; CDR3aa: CASSHEDSLNTEAFF
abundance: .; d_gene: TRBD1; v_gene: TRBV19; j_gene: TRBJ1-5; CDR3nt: TGTGCCACACACAGGGGGCTGGGGCAGCCCCAGCATTTT; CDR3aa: CATHRGLGQPQHF
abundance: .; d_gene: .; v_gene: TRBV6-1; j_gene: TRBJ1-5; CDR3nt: TGTGCCAGCAGTGAACTGGTAGGTGTTGTATTCAATCAGCCCCAGCATTTT; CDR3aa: CASSELVGVVFNQPQHF
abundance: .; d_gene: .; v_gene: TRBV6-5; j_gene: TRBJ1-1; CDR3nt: TGTGCCAGCCGAACCGGGACGCTGAACACTGAAGCTTTCTTT; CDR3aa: CASRTGTLNTEAFF
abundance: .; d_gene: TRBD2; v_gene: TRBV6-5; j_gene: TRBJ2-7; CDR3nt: TGTGCCAGCAGTTACTCGGCGAGCGGGGGGAACGAGCAGTACTTC; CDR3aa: CASSYSASGGNEQYF
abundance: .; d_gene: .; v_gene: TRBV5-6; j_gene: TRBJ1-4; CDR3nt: TGTGCCAGCAGCTCGGTCAGGGACGGTGAAAAACTGTTTTTT; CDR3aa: CASSSVRDGEKLFF
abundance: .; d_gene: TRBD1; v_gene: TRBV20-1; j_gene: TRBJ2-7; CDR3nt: TGCAGTGCCCCAGGGGGTGGCGAGCAGTACTTC; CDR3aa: CSAPGGGEQYF
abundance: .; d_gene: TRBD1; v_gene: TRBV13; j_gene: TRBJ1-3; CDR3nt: TGTGCCAGCAGCCTATATAGGGGGCCCTCTGGAAACACCATATATTTT; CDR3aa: CASSLYRGPSGNTIYF
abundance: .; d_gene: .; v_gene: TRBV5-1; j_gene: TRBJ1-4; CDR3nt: TGCGCCAGCAGCTTGGAGCAAGGGGGGGAAAAACTGTTTTTT; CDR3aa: CASSLEQGGEKLFF
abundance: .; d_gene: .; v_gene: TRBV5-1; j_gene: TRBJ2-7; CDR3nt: TGCGCCAGCAGCTTGGCCTTGAGGCGCAGGTCCTACGAGCAGTACTTC; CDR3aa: CASSLALRRRSYEQYF